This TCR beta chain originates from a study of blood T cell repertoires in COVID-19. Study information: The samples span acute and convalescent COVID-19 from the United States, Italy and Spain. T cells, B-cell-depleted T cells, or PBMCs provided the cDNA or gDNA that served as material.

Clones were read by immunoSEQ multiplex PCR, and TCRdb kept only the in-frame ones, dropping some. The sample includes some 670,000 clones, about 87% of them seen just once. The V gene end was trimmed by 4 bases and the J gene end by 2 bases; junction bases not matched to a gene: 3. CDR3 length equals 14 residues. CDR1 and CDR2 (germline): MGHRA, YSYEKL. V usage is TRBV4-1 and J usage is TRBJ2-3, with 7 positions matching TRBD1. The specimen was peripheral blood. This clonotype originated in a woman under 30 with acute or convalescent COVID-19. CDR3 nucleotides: TGCGCCAGCAGCCCAGGGGGTTCCACAGATACGCAGTATTTT. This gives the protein CASSPGGSTDTQYF.